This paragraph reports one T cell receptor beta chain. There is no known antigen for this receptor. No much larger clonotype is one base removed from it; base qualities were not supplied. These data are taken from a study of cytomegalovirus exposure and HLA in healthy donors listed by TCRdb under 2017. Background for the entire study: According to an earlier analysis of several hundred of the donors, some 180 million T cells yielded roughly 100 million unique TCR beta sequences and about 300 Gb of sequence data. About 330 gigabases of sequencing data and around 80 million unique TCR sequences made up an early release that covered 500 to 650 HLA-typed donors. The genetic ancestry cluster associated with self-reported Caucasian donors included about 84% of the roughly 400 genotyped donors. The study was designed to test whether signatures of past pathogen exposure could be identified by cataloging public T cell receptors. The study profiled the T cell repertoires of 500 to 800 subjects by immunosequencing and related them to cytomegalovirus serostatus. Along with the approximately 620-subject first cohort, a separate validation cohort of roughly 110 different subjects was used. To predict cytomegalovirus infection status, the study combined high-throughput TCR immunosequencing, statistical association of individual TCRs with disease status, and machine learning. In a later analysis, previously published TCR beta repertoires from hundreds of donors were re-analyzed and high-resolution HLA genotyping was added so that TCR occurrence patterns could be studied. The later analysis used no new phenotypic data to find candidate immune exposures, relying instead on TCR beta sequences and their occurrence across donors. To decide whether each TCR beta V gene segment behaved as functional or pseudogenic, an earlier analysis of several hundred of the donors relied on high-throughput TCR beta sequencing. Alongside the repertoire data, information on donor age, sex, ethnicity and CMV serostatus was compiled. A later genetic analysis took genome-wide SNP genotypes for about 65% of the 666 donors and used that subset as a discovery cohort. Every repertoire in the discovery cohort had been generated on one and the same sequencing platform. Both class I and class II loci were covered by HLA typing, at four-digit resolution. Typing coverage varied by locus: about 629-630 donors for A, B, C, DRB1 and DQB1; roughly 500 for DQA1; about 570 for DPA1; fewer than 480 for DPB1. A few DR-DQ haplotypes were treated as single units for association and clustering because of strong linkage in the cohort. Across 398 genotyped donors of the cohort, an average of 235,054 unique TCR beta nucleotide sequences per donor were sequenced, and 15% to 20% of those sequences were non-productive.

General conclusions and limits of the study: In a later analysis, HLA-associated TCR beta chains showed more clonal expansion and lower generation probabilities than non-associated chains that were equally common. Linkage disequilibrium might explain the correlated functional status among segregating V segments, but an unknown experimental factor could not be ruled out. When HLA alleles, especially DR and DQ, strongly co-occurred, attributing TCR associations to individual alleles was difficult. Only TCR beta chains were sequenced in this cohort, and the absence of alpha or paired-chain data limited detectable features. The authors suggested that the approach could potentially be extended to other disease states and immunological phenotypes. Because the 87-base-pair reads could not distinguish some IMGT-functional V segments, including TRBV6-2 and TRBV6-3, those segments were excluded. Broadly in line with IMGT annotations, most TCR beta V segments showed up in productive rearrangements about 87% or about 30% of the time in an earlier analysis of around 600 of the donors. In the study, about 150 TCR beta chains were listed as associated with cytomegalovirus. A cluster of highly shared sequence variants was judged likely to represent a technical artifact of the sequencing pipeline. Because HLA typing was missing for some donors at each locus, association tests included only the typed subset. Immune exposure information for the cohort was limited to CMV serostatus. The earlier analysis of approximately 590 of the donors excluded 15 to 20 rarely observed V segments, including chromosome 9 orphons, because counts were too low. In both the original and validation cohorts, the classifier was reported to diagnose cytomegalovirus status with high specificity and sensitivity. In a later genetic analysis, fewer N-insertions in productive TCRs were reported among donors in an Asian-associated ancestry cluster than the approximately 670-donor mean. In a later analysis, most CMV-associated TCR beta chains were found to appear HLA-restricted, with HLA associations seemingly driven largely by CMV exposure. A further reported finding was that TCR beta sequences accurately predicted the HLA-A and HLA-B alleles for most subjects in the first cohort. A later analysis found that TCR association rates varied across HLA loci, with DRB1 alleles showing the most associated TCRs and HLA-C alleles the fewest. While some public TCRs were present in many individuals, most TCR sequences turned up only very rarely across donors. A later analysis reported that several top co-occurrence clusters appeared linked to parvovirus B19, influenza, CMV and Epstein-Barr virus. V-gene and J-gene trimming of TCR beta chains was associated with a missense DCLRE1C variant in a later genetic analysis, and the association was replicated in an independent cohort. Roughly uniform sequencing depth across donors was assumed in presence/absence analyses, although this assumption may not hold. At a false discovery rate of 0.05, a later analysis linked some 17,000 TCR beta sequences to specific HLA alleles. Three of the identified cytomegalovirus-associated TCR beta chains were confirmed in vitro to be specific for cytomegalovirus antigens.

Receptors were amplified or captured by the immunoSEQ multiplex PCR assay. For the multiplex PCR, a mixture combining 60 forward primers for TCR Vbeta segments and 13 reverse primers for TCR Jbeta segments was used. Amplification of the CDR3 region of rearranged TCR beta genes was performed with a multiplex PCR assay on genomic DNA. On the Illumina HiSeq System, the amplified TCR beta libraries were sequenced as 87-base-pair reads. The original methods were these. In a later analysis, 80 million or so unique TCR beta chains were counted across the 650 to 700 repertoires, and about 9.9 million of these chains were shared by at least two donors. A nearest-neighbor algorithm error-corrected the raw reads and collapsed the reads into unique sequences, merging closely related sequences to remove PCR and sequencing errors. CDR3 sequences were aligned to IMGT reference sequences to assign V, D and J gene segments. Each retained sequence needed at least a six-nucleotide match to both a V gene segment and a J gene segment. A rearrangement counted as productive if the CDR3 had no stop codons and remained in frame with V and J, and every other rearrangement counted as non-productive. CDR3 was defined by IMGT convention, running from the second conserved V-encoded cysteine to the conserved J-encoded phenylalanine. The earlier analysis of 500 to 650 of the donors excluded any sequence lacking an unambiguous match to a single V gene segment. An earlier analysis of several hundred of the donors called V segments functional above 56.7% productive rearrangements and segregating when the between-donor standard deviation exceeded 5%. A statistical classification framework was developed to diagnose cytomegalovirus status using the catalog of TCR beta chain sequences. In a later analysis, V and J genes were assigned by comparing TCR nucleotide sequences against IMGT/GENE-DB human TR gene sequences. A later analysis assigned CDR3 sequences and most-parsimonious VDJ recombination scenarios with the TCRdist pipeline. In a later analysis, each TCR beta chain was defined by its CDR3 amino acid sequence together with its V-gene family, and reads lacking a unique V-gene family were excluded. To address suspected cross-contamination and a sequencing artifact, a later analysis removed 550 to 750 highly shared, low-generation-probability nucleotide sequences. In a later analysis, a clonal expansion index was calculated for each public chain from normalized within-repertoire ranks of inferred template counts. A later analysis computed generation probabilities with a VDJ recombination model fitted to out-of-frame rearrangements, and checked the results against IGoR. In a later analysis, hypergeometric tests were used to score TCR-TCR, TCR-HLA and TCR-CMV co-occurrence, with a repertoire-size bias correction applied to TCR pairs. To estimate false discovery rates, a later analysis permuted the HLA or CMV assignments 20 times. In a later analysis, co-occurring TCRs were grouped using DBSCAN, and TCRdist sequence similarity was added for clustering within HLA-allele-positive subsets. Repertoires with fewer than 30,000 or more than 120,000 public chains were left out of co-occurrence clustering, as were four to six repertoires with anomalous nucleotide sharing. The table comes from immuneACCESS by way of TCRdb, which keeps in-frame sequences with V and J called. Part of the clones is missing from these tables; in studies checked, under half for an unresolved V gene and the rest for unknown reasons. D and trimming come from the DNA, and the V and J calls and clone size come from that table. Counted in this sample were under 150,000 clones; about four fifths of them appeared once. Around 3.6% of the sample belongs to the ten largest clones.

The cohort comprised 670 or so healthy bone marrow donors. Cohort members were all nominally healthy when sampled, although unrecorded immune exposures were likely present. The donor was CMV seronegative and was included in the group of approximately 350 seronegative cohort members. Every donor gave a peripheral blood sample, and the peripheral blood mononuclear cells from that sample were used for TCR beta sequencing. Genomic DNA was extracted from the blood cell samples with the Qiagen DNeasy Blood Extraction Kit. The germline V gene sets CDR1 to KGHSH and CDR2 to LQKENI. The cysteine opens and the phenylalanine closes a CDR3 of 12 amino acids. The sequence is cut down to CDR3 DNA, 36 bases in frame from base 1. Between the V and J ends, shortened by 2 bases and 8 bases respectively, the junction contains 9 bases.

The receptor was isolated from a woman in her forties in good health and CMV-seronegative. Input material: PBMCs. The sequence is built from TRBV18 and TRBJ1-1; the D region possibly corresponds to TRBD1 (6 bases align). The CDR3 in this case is CASSPGQLEAFF. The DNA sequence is TGTGCCAGCTCACCAGGACAGTTAGAAGCTTTCTTT.